This T cell receptor (beta chain) was recovered during a study of early stage breast cancer tumors. About this clone: Antigen unknown.

V lost 2 bases, J lost 2 bases, and 8 bases lay in between. Germline lookup yields CDR1 SEHNR and CDR2 FQNEAQ (reference sequence). This CDR3 contains 14 residues. Study findings and constraints: Most shared enriched TCRB sequences were commonly generated ones.

Profiled with immunoSEQ multiplex PCR; TCRdb holds only in-frame clones, not every one. The sample lists tens of thousands of clones, approximately 85% occurring once. The sequenced material came from blood. The rearrangement joins TRBV7-9 to TRBJ2-3, with a weak D call TRBD1 (6 bases). The TCR was taken from a person aged 50 to 59 with breast cancer. The CDR3 coding sequence is TGTGCCAGCAGCTTATGGGGGCTCACAGATACGCAGTATTTT. Translating gives CASSLWGLTDTQYF. The variable domain in full, with the rest retrieved from reference TRBV7-9 and TRBJ2-3, is DTGVSQNPRHKITKRGQNVTFRCDPISEHNRLYWYRQTLGQGPEFLTYFQNEAQLEKSRLLSDRFSAERPKGSFSTLEIQRTEQGDSAMYLCASSLWGLTDTQYFGPGTRLTVL.